These T cell receptor beta chains were read from a single sample in a study of early T cells in non-severe SARS-CoV-2 infection. TCRdb itself ran the 5' RACE reads through MiXCR, one entry per CDR3 protein. This sample yields 40,000 to 55,000 distinct CDR3 sequences, of which 4% are seen a single time; 3% to 3.5% belongs to the top ten. Sequenced material: whole blood. The origin of the receptors is an adult who was a healthcare worker with PCR-confirmed SARS-CoV-2 infection or an uninfected control (not recorded which). CDR3s include the opening cysteine and the closing phenylalanine or tryptophan. A D gene is named only where the DNA matches it firmly. Size tells how often a clone was seen (once, few, many) or the class of an expanded clone, and some rows leave it out.

clone_size: many
j_call: TRBJ1-3
d_call: TRBD1
v_call: TRBV11-2
cdr3_aa: CASSFTGVSGNTIYF
cdr3_nt: TGTGCCAGCAGCTTTACAGGGGTCTCTGGAAACACCATATATTTT

clone_size: many
j_call: TRBJ1-5
d_call: -
v_call: TRBV6-6
cdr3_aa: CASSYAPDKNQPQHF
cdr3_nt: TGTGCCAGCAGTTACGCCCCCGATAAGAATCAGCCCCAGCATTTT

clone_size: -
j_call: TRBJ2-1
d_call: -
v_call: TRBV3-2
cdr3_aa: CASSRRTSGTDEQFF
cdr3_nt: TGTGCCAGCAGCCGAAGGACTAGCGGTACTGATGAGCAGTTCTTC

clone_size: many
j_call: TRBJ1-2
d_call: -
v_call: TRBV30
cdr3_aa: CAWSELNYGYTF
cdr3_nt: TGTGCCTGGAGTGAACTTAACTATGGCTACACCTTC

clone_size: many
j_call: TRBJ2-6
d_call: -
v_call: TRBV7-9
cdr3_aa: CASRSLRSGANVLTF
cdr3_nt: TGTGCCAGCAGATCTTTACGCTCTGGGGCCAACGTCCTGACTTTC

clone_size: many
j_call: TRBJ2-6
d_call: -
v_call: TRBV20-1
cdr3_aa: CSARSLGGGHSGANVLTF
cdr3_nt: TGCAGTGCTAGATCTCTGGGAGGGGGCCACTCTGGGGCCAACGTCCTGACTTTC

clone_size: many
j_call: TRBJ1-1
d_call: -
v_call: TRBV12-3/TRBV12-4
cdr3_aa: CASSLKGGRTEAFF
cdr3_nt: TGTGCCAGCAGTTTAAAAGGGGGGAGGACTGAAGCTTTCTTT

clone_size: many
j_call: TRBJ2-5
d_call: TRBD2
v_call: TRBV20-1
cdr3_aa: CSARWASGRLAETQYF
cdr3_nt: TGCAGTGCTAGGTGGGCAAGCGGGAGGTTGGCAGAGACCCAGTACTTC

clone_size: many
j_call: TRBJ2-6
d_call: -
v_call: TRBV28
cdr3_aa: CASSPQYGANVLTF
cdr3_nt: TGTGCCAGCAGTCCCCAGTATGGGGCCAACGTCCTGACTTTC

clone_size: -
j_call: TRBJ2-3
d_call: -
v_call: TRBV5-1
cdr3_aa: CASSEDYTDTQYF
cdr3_nt: TGCGCCAGCAGCGAGGACTACACAGATACGCAGTATTTT

clone_size: -
j_call: TRBJ2-2
d_call: -
v_call: TRBV5-1
cdr3_aa: CASSLENGELFF
cdr3_nt: TGCGCCAGCAGCTTGGAAAACGGGGAGCTGTTTTTT

clone_size: many
j_call: TRBJ1-2
d_call: -
v_call: TRBV18
cdr3_aa: CASSPGKGSSNYGYTF
cdr3_nt: TGTGCCAGCTCACCAGGGAAAGGGTCTTCTAACTATGGCTACACCTTC

clone_size: many
j_call: TRBJ1-2
d_call: TRBD1
v_call: TRBV29-1
cdr3_aa: CSAGPGQGSGYTF
cdr3_nt: TGCAGCGCCGGTCCGGGACAGGGCTCTGGCTACACCTTC

clone_size: few
j_call: TRBJ2-7
d_call: -
v_call: TRBV3-1
cdr3_aa: CASSQHYEQYF
cdr3_nt: TGTGCCAGCAGCCAGCACTACGAGCAGTACTTC

clone_size: -
j_call: TRBJ2-3
d_call: -
v_call: TRBV2
cdr3_aa: CASSDRADTQYF
cdr3_nt: TGTGCCAGCAGTGATCGAGCAGATACGCAGTATTTT

clone_size: -
j_call: TRBJ2-7
d_call: -
v_call: TRBV29-1
cdr3_aa: CSAKTLYNEQYF
cdr3_nt: TGCAGCGCTAAGACACTCTACAATGAGCAGTACTTC

clone_size: few
j_call: TRBJ2-5
d_call: -
v_call: TRBV2
cdr3_aa: CASSDYGYQETQYF
cdr3_nt: TGTGCCAGCAGTGACTATGGGTACCAAGAGACCCAGTACTTC

clone_size: many
j_call: TRBJ1-5
d_call: -
v_call: TRBV7-2
cdr3_aa: CASSLTQSYSNQPQHF
cdr3_nt: TGTGCCAGCAGCTTAACCCAGAGTTATAGCAATCAGCCCCAGCATTTT

clone_size: -
j_call: TRBJ2-5
d_call: -
v_call: TRBV10-1
cdr3_aa: CASSEGESAQETQYF
cdr3_nt: TGCGCCAGCAGTGAGGGGGAAAGCGCCCAAGAGACCCAGTACTTC

clone_size: few
j_call: TRBJ2-7
d_call: TRBD1
v_call: TRBV7-6
cdr3_aa: CASSSRTGPEQYF
cdr3_nt: TGTGCCAGCAGCTCACGGACAGGTCCCGAGCAGTACTTC

clone_size: many
j_call: TRBJ2-7
d_call: TRBD1
v_call: TRBV5-4
cdr3_aa: CASSFAGGVSEQYF
cdr3_nt: TGTGCCAGCAGCTTCGCAGGGGGCGTATCCGAGCAGTACTTC

clone_size: few
j_call: TRBJ2-2
d_call: -
v_call: TRBV11-3
cdr3_aa: CASSLGGRLNTGELFF
cdr3_nt: TGTGCCAGCAGCTTGGGTGGGCGGTTGAACACCGGGGAGCTGTTTTTT

clone_size: few
j_call: TRBJ1-5
d_call: TRBD1
v_call: TRBV18
cdr3_aa: CASSPRQGIQPQHF
cdr3_nt: TGTGCCAGCTCACCTCGACAGGGTATACAGCCCCAGCATTTT

clone_size: many
j_call: TRBJ2-7
d_call: -
v_call: TRBV20-1
cdr3_aa: CSASGLERHEQYF
cdr3_nt: TGCAGTGCCTCGGGACTCGAAAGGCACGAGCAGTACTTC

clone_size: -
j_call: TRBJ2-2
d_call: -
v_call: TRBV27
cdr3_aa: CASSLLDSTGELFF
cdr3_nt: TGTGCCAGCAGTTTGCTGGACAGCACCGGGGAGCTGTTTTTT

clone_size: many
j_call: TRBJ2-3
d_call: -
v_call: TRBV7-3
cdr3_aa: CASSSGVGRDTQYF
cdr3_nt: TGTGCCAGCAGCTCCGGGGTAGGGCGGGATACGCAGTATTTT

clone_size: few
j_call: TRBJ2-4
d_call: -
v_call: TRBV7-9
cdr3_aa: CASSLEGLAKNIQYF
cdr3_nt: TGTGCCAGCAGCTTAGAAGGGTTAGCCAAAAACATTCAGTACTTC

clone_size: many
j_call: TRBJ2-7
d_call: -
v_call: TRBV24-1
cdr3_aa: CATSDPQGGEQYF
cdr3_nt: TGTGCCACCAGTGATCCCCAGGGGGGCGAGCAGTACTTC

clone_size: many
j_call: TRBJ1-2
d_call: -
v_call: TRBV15
cdr3_aa: CATSARDGTNYGYTF
cdr3_nt: TGTGCCACCAGCGCACGGGACGGAACTAACTATGGCTACACCTTC

clone_size: many
j_call: TRBJ2-5
d_call: -
v_call: TRBV18
cdr3_aa: CASSPPHQETQYF
cdr3_nt: TGTGCCAGCTCACCACCACACCAAGAGACCCAGTACTTC

clone_size: many
j_call: TRBJ1-4
d_call: TRBD1
v_call: TRBV5-1
cdr3_aa: CASRGDRGVNEKLFF
cdr3_nt: TGCGCCAGCAGGGGCGACAGGGGAGTTAATGAAAAACTGTTTTTT

clone_size: many
j_call: TRBJ1-2
d_call: TRBD1
v_call: TRBV7-6
cdr3_aa: CASSLITGVDGYTF
cdr3_nt: TGTGCCAGCAGCTTAATCACAGGGGTGGATGGCTACACCTTC

clone_size: many
j_call: TRBJ2-1
d_call: TRBD2
v_call: TRBV12-3/TRBV12-4
cdr3_aa: CASRSTSGRDSYNEQFF
cdr3_nt: TGTGCCAGCAGGTCCACTAGCGGGAGGGACTCCTACAATGAGCAGTTCTTC

clone_size: many
j_call: TRBJ1-2
d_call: TRBD1
v_call: TRBV3-1
cdr3_aa: CASSLRQGANYGYTF
cdr3_nt: TGTGCCAGCAGCCTCCGACAGGGAGCTAACTATGGCTACACCTTC

clone_size: many
j_call: TRBJ2-5
d_call: TRBD2
v_call: TRBV12-3/TRBV12-4
cdr3_aa: CASSPAGGGGQETQYF
cdr3_nt: TGTGCCAGCAGTCCCGCTGGTGGGGGGGGACAAGAGACCCAGTACTTC

clone_size: -
j_call: TRBJ2-7
d_call: TRBD2
v_call: TRBV24-1
cdr3_aa: CATSDGAAGVNEQYF
cdr3_nt: TGTGCCACCAGTGATGGGGCAGCGGGAGTAAACGAGCAGTACTTC

clone_size: many
j_call: TRBJ1-2
d_call: -
v_call: TRBV5-1
cdr3_aa: CASSLVGARNGYTF
cdr3_nt: TGCGCCAGCAGCTTAGTGGGGGCGCGGAATGGCTACACCTTC

clone_size: many
j_call: TRBJ2-1
d_call: TRBD1
v_call: TRBV18
cdr3_aa: CASSPPGQGYSQFF
cdr3_nt: TGTGCCAGCTCACCACCGGGACAGGGTTATAGTCAGTTCTTC

clone_size: many
j_call: TRBJ1-4
d_call: -
v_call: TRBV28
cdr3_aa: CASSLPGQLAREKLFF
cdr3_nt: TGTGCCAGCAGCCTCCCAGGACAGCTGGCACGGGAAAAACTGTTTTTT

clone_size: few
j_call: TRBJ2-7
d_call: TRBD1
v_call: TRBV20-1
cdr3_aa: CSAIQTDRDASEQYF
cdr3_nt: TGCAGTGCTATCCAAACAGACAGGGATGCCTCCGAGCAGTACTTC

clone_size: -
j_call: TRBJ2-7
d_call: TRBD2
v_call: TRBV7-8
cdr3_aa: CASSPHRLAGGYEQYF
cdr3_nt: TGTGCCAGCAGCCCACACCGACTAGCGGGAGGCTACGAGCAGTACTTC

clone_size: many
j_call: TRBJ2-5
d_call: -
v_call: TRBV20-1
cdr3_aa: CSARGREETQYF
cdr3_nt: TGCAGTGCTAGAGGCAGGGAAGAGACCCAGTACTTC

clone_size: many
j_call: TRBJ1-5
d_call: -
v_call: TRBV20-1
cdr3_aa: CSAPPDSSNQPQHF
cdr3_nt: TGCAGTGCCCCACCGGACAGTAGCAATCAGCCCCAGCATTTT

clone_size: many
j_call: TRBJ1-5
d_call: -
v_call: TRBV7-6
cdr3_aa: CASSLNEGFRQPQHF
cdr3_nt: TGTGCCAGCAGCTTAAATGAAGGTTTTCGTCAGCCCCAGCATTTT

clone_size: many
j_call: TRBJ1-1
d_call: -
v_call: TRBV6-5
cdr3_aa: CASSKFSGRETEAFF
cdr3_nt: TGTGCCAGCAGTAAATTCTCAGGGAGGGAGACTGAAGCTTTCTTT

clone_size: many
j_call: TRBJ1-1
d_call: TRBD1
v_call: TRBV10-1
cdr3_aa: CASSVGTGGAGTDTEAFF
cdr3_nt: TGCGCCAGCAGTGTCGGGACAGGGGGCGCAGGGACCGACACTGAAGCTTTCTTT

clone_size: -
j_call: TRBJ2-3
d_call: TRBD2
v_call: TRBV20-1
cdr3_aa: CSAQPGLAGADTQYF
cdr3_nt: TGCAGTGCTCAACCCGGACTAGCGGGAGCAGATACGCAGTATTTT

clone_size: many
j_call: TRBJ2-5
d_call: -
v_call: TRBV30
cdr3_aa: CAWSVEAPGETQYF
cdr3_nt: TGTGCCTGGAGTGTAGAGGCGCCGGGAGAGACCCAGTACTTC

clone_size: many
j_call: TRBJ1-3
d_call: -
v_call: TRBV18
cdr3_aa: CASSPVSGSGNTIYF
cdr3_nt: TGTGCCAGCTCACCAGTATCGGGATCTGGAAACACCATATATTTT